This is a list of T cell receptor beta chains from one sample in a study of blood T cell repertoires in COVID-19. The assay was immunoSEQ multiplex PCR, and TCRdb's table has in-frame clones only and misses some. The sample carries 180,000 or so clones, approximately 81% recorded once. Input material: peripheral blood. The receptors were sampled from a woman over 75 with acute or convalescent COVID-19. CDR3s include the opening cysteine and the closing phenylalanine or tryptophan. Fields, in order: clone size, D gene, CDR3 length, J gene, V gene, CDR3 protein, CDR3 DNA. The D gene is left open where the match is weak. Clone size is stated in some rows and not others, as once, few, many or a class when expanded.

-,TRBD1,16,TRBJ2-2,TRBV5-1,CASSLVGDRNTGELFF,TGCGCCAGCAGCTTGGTAGGGGACAGAAACACCGGGGAGCTGTTTTTT
-,TRBD1,12,TRBJ1-2,TRBV12-3/TRBV12-4,CASRTGMGGYTF,TGTGCCAGCAGGACAGGGATGGGTGGCTACACCTTC
-,TRBD1,14,TRBJ1-6,TRBV7-2,CASGPGGAFSPLHF,TGTGCCAGCGGACCAGGGGGCGCTTTTTCACCCCTCCACTTT
-,-,14,TRBJ1-1,TRBV3-1/TRBV3-2,CASSLQGDDPEAFF,TGTGCCAGCAGCCTACAGGGTGATGACCCTGAAGCTTTCTTT
-,-,14,TRBJ2-7,TRBV18,CASSYQGSSYEQYF,TGTGCCAGCTCATATCAAGGGAGCTCCTACGAGCAGTACTTC
-,TRBD1,14,TRBJ1-1,TRBV13,CASSQGQLNTEAFF,TGTGCCAGCAGCCAGGGACAGCTGAACACTGAAGCTTTCTTT
-,-,11,TRBJ1-1,TRBV2,CASSFSTEAFF,TGTGCCAGCAGCTTCAGCACTGAAGCTTTCTTT
-,TRBD2,17,TRBJ2-1,TRBV7-3,CASSPGLAGGDGDEQFF,TGTGCCAGCAGCCCGGGACTAGCGGGAGGGGACGGTGATGAGCAGTTCTTC
-,TRBD1,20,TRBJ1-3,TRBV9,CASSVALPGTGYSSGNTIYF,TGTGCCAGCAGCGTAGCCCTACCCGGGACAGGATACAGCTCTGGAAACACCATATATTTT
-,TRBD2,15,TRBJ2-1,TRBV5-1,CASSPLAGGPNEQFF,TGCGCCAGCAGCCCCCTAGCGGGAGGGCCCAATGAGCAGTTCTTC
-,-,16,TRBJ2-5,TRBV15,CATSRVGGGGRETQYF,TGTGCCACCAGCAGAGTGGGCGGGGGCGGACGGGAGACCCAGTACTTC
-,TRBD1,15,TRBJ2-1,TRBV24-1,CATSIGRGPYNEQFF,TGTGCCACCAGCATCGGCAGGGGGCCCTACAATGAGCAGTTCTTC
-,-,13,TRBJ1-1,TRBV28,CASSVGGNTEAFF,TGTGCCAGCAGCGTAGGGGGGAACACTGAAGCTTTCTTT
-,-,15,TRBJ2-5,TRBV19,CASSIGGTVQETQYF,TGTGCCAGTAGTATTGGAGGGACAGTCCAAGAGACCCAGTACTTC
-,TRBD2,18,TRBJ2-2,TRBV24-1,CATSDGRGLAGDTGELFF,TGTGCCACCAGTGATGGACGAGGACTAGCGGGAGACACCGGGGAGCTGTTTTTT
-,-,16,TRBJ1-1,TRBV28,CASSLGASGMNTEAFF,TGTGCCAGCAGTTTGGGGGCATCCGGGATGAACACTGAAGCTTTCTTT
-,-,13,TRBJ2-5,TRBV5-4,CASSLQGQETQYF,TGTGCCAGCAGCTTGCAGGGGCAAGAGACCCAGTACTTC
many,-,14,TRBJ2-2,TRBV7-3,CASSLMSGPGELFF,TGTGCCAGCAGCTTAATGTCTGGGCCCGGGGAGCTGTTTTTT
-,-,14,TRBJ2-7,TRBV11-2,CASSFLGAIYEQYF,TGTGCCAGCAGCTTCCTGGGGGCTATATACGAGCAGTACTTC
once,TRBD2,16,TRBJ2-1,TRBV5-1,CASSLEGTSPYNEQFF,TGCGCCAGCAGCTTGGAGGGGACTAGCCCCTACAATGAGCAGTTCTTC
-,-,15,TRBJ2-5,TRBV7-2,CASSSGTPALETQYF,TGTGCCAGCAGCTCCGGGACACCGGCCCTAGAGACCCAGTACTTC
-,TRBD1,15,TRBJ1-1,TRBV27,CASSSGQGPYTEAFF,TGTGCCAGCAGTTCGGGACAGGGACCTTACACTGAAGCTTTCTTT
-,TRBD1,16,TRBJ1-4,TRBV19,CASSSRWGQPNEKLFF,TGTGCCAGTAGCTCCCGTTGGGGACAGCCGAATGAAAAACTGTTTTTT
-,-,15,TRBJ2-3,TRBV6-5,CASRQQGGITDTQYF,TGTGCCAGCAGGCAACAGGGGGGGATCACAGATACGCAGTATTTT
-,-,14,TRBJ2-6,TRBV27,CASSFGSGANVLTF,TGTGCCAGCAGTTTCGGGTCTGGGGCCAACGTCCTGACTTTC
-,-,14,TRBJ1-2,TRBV28,CASSLVPEIYGYTF,TGTGCCAGCAGTTTAGTTCCGGAGATCTATGGCTACACCTTC
-,-,13,TRBJ1-2,TRBV7-2,CASSLMANEGYTF,TGTGCCAGCAGCTTAATGGCAAACGAAGGCTACACCTTC
-,-,17,TRBJ1-5,TRBV19,CASSQLPRPRTIQPQHF,TGTGCCAGTAGCCAACTACCCAGACCCCGAACGATTCAGCCCCAGCATTTT
-,-,16,TRBJ1-1,TRBV11-2,CASSLARGEILTEAFF,TGTGCCAGCAGCTTAGCCCGCGGGGAAATACTCACTGAAGCTTTCTTT
-,TRBD2,16,TRBJ2-3,TRBV4-3,CASSQSGTGRTDTQYF,TGCGCCAGCAGCCAAAGCGGGACGGGCCGTACAGATACGCAGTATTTT
once,TRBD1,16,TRBJ2-3,TRBV5-1,CASSSGTGKATDTQYF,TGCGCCAGCAGCTCGGGGACAGGGAAAGCAACAGATACGCAGTATTTT
-,-,16,TRBJ1-3,TRBV28,CATGGGRSFSGNTIYF,TGTGCCACCGGGGGAGGACGTTCGTTCTCTGGAAACACCATATATTTT
-,-,15,TRBJ1-1,TRBV5-4,CASSSAQGGNTEAFF,TGTGCCAGCAGCTCCGCCCAGGGTGGGAACACTGAAGCTTTCTTT
-,-,15,TRBJ1-2,TRBV7-2,CASSLAPETNYGYTF,TGTGCCAGCAGCTTAGCGCCGGAGACTAACTATGGCTACACCTTC
-,TRBD2,16,TRBJ2-2,TRBV5-1,CASSLLAGVDTGELFF,TGCGCCAGCAGCTTGTTGGCGGGAGTGGACACCGGGGAGCTGTTTTTT
-,TRBD1,15,TRBJ1-1,TRBV19,CASSIAPGGRTEAFF,TGTGCCAGTAGTATAGCTCCAGGGGGCCGCACTGAAGCTTTCTTT
-,-,14,TRBJ1-1,TRBV5-1,CASSLIRGSSEAFF,TGCGCCAGCAGCTTGATTAGGGGGTCCTCTGAAGCTTTCTTT
once,-,15,TRBJ1-5,TRBV7-2,CASRDTGLGNQPQHF,TGTGCCAGCAGGGATACAGGGCTTGGCAATCAGCCCCAGCATTTT
-,-,15,TRBJ1-5,TRBV2,CASRREGNSNQPQHF,TGTGCCAGCAGGAGGGAAGGAAATAGCAATCAGCCCCAGCATTTT
-,-,14,TRBJ1-2,TRBV7-2,CASSLVGGNYGYTF,TGTGCCAGCAGCTTAGTCGGGGGTAACTATGGCTACACCTTC
-,TRBD1,13,TRBJ1-2,TRBV6-5,CASNPPGTGLYTF,TGTGCCAGCAACCCACCCGGGACAGGGTTGTACACCTTC
-,TRBD2,18,TRBJ2-1,TRBV6-6,CASSPRLAGRSSYNEQFF,TGTGCCAGCAGTCCCCGACTAGCGGGAAGGAGCTCCTACAATGAGCAGTTCTTC
-,-,15,TRBJ2-7,TRBV5-6,CASSPLAYSSYEQYF,TGTGCCAGCAGCCCCCTAGCGTATAGCTCCTACGAGCAGTACTTC
-,TRBD2,14,TRBJ2-1,TRBV9,CASSGSGRAWEQFF,TGTGCCAGCAGCGGGAGCGGGAGGGCCTGGGAGCAGTTCTTC
once,-,15,TRBJ2-7,TRBV19,CASSTRTARGYEQYF,TGTGCCAGTAGTACGCGGACAGCGCGCGGGTACGAGCAGTACTTC
-,-,15,TRBJ1-1,TRBV3-1/TRBV3-2,CASSPSSLGNTEAFF,TGTGCCAGCAGCCCTTCCTCCCTCGGGAACACTGAAGCTTTCTTT
-,-,13,TRBJ1-4,TRBV19,CAVMDSNLEKLFF,TGTGCTGTTATGGACAGCAATCTCGAAAAACTGTTTTTT
-,-,14,TRBJ1-1,TRBV18,CASSTTIGDTEAFF,TGTGCCAGCTCAACTACTATAGGGGACACTGAAGCTTTCTTT
few,-,15,TRBJ1-1,TRBV18,CASSPRREMNTEAFF,TGTGCCAGCTCACCTCGCCGAGAGATGAACACTGAAGCTTTCTTT